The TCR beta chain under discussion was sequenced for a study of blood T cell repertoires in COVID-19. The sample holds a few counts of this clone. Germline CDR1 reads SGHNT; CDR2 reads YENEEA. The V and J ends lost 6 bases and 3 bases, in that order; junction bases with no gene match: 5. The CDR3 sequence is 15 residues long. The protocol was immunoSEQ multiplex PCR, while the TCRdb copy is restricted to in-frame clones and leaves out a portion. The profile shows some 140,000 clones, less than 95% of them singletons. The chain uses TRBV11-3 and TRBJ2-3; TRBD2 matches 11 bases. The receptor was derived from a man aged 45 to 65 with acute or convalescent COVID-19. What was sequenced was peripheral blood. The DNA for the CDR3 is TGTGCCAGCAGTTTTAGCGGGGGGGCAACAGATACGCAGTATTTT. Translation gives CASSFSGGATDTQYF.